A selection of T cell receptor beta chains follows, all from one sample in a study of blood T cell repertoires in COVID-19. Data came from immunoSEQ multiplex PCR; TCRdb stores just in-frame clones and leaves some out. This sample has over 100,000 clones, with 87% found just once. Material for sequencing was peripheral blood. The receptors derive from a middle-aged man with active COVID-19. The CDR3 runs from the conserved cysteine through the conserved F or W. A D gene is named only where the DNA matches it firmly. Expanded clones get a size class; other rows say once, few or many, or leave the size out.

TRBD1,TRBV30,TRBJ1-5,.,CAWSTGGGGQPQHF,TGTGCCTGGTCGACAGGGGGCGGCGGTCAGCCCCAGCATTTT
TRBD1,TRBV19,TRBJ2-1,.,CASTPGGQGYNEQFF,TGTGCCAGTACCCCCGGGGGACAGGGCTACAATGAGCAGTTCTTC
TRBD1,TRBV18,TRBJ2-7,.,CASSQIDRDEQYF,TGTGCCAGCTCCCAGATCGACAGGGACGAGCAGTACTTC
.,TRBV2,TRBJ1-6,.,CASRDIEPLHF,TGTGCCAGCCGAGATATTGAACCCCTCCACTTT
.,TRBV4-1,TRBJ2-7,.,CASSQHTDSSSSYEQYF,TGCGCCAGCAGCCAACATACCGACTCCTCGAGCTCCTACGAGCAGTACTTC
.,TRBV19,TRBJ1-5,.,CASSTEGRQQPQHF,TGTGCCAGTAGTACAGAAGGGAGGCAGCAGCCCCAGCATTTT
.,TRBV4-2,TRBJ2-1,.,CASSQDPAPGFDEQFF,TGTGCCAGCAGCCAAGATCCTGCCCCGGGGTTTGATGAGCAGTTCTTC
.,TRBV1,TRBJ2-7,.,CTSSQAPTCSRGGSYEQYF,TGCACCAGCAGCCAAGCCCCTACTTGTTCTCGCGGGGGGTCCTACGAGCAGTACTTC
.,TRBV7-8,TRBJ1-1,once,CASSLSEQAGTEAFF,TGTGCCAGCAGCTTATCCGAGCAGGCGGGGACTGAAGCTTTCTTT
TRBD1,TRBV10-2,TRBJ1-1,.,CASKGSGTGLGTEAFF,TGCGCCAGCAAGGGGTCCGGGACAGGGCTAGGCACTGAAGCTTTCTTT
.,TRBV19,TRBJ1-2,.,CASTPGRDPYGYTF,TGTGCCAGTACGCCGGGGAGGGACCCCTATGGCTACACCTTC
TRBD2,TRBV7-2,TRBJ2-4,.,CASSLGFSLAGGQQNIQYF,TGTGCCAGCAGCTTAGGTTTCTCGCTAGCGGGGGGGCAGCAAAACATTCAGTACTTC
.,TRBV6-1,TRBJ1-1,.,CASSDRVGAEAFF,TGTGCCAGCAGTGACAGGGTTGGCGCTGAAGCTTTCTTT
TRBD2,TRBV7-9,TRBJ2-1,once,CASSLGASGGLSSYNEQFF,TGTGCCAGCAGCTTAGGGGCTAGCGGGGGTCTCTCCTCCTACAATGAGCAGTTCTTC
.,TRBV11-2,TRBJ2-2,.,CASSLVGKGPGELFF,TGTGCCAGCAGCTTAGTAGGGAAGGGGCCCGGGGAGCTGTTTTTT
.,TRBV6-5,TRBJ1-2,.,CASKQGTAIGYTF,TGTGCCAGCAAGCAGGGAACTGCTATTGGCTACACCTTC
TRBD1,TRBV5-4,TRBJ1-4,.,CASSYGQGRILTNEKLFF,TGTGCCAGCAGTTATGGACAGGGAAGAATCCTTACTAATGAAAAACTGTTTTTT
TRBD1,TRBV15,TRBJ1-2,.,CATSRGTGGGKPFYGYTF,TGTGCCACCAGCAGGGGAACAGGGGGCGGAAAACCCTTCTATGGCTACACCTTC
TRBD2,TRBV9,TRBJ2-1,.,CASSPGTSGGDGNEQFF,TGTGCCAGCAGCCCTGGGACTAGCGGGGGGGATGGGAATGAGCAGTTCTTC
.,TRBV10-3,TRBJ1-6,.,CAISEPKSGSPLHF,TGTGCCATCAGTGAGCCTAAATCAGGTTCACCCCTCCACTTT
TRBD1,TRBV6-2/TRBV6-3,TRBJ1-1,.,CASSQQGYTEAFF,TGTGCCAGCAGCCAACAGGGGTACACTGAAGCTTTCTTT
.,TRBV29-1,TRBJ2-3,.,CSVELQITQYF,TGCAGCGTTGAACTCCAGATTACGCAGTATTTT
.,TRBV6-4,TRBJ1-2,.,CASSDSMSTEHYGYTF,TGTGCCAGCAGTGACTCGATGAGCACAGAACACTATGGCTACACCTTC
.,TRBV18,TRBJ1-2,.,CASSQTRMVGYTF,TGTGCCAGCTCCCAAACGAGGATGGTTGGCTACACCTTC
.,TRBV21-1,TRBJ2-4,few,CASSKAFSSSVQYF,TGTGCCAGCAGCAAAGCGTTCTCCTCCAGCGTTCAGTACTTC
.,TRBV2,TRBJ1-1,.,CASRFSEGSDAEAFF,TGTGCCAGCAGGTTTTCGGAGGGGTCGGACGCTGAAGCTTTCTTT
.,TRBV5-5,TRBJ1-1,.,CASSGQGRGTEAFF,TGTGCCAGCAGCGGGCAGGGGAGAGGCACTGAAGCTTTCTTT
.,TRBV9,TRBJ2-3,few,CASSVTGSRTDTQYF,TGTGCCAGCAGCGTAACAGGGTCACGCACAGATACGCAGTATTTT
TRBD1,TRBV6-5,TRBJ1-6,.,CASRSTGGTSPLHF,TGTGCCAGCAGATCGACAGGGGGTACTTCACCCCTCCACTTT
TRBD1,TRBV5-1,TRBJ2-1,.,CASSLTDRANEQFF,TGCGCCAGCAGCTTGACCGACAGGGCAAATGAGCAGTTCTTC
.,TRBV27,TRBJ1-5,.,CASSLSAGYQPQHF,TGTGCCAGCAGTTTATCGGCAGGGTATCAGCCCCAGCATTTT
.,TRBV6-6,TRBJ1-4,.,CASSLGRRANEKLFF,TGTGCCAGCAGCTTAGGGCGCAGGGCTAATGAAAAACTGTTTTTT
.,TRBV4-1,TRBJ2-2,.,CASSPITGELFF,TGCGCCAGCAGCCCTATTACCGGGGAGCTGTTTTTT
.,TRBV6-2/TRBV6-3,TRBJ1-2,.,CASNPPARYTF,TGTGCCAGCAACCCCCCCGCGCGCTACACCTTC
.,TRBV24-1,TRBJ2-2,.,CATSDWQNTGELFF,TGTGCCACCAGTGATTGGCAGAACACCGGGGAGCTGTTTTTT
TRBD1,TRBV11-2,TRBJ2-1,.,CASSLDRGPYNEQFF,TGTGCCAGCAGCTTAGACAGGGGGCCGTACAATGAGCAGTTCTTC
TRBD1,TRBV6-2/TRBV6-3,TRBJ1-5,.,CASSHPVAGGPNQPQHF,TGTGCCAGCAGTCATCCCGTCGCAGGGGGCCCAAATCAGCCCCAGCATTTT
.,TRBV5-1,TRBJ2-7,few,CASSLTNTYEQYF,TGCGCCAGCAGCTTGACTAATACCTACGAGCAGTACTTC
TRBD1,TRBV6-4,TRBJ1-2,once,CASSSDTIGTGAGYTF,TGTGCCAGCAGTTCCGATACAATCGGGACAGGGGCCGGCTACACCTTC
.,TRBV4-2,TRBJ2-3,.,CASSQDRAGARDTQYF,TGTGCCAGCAGCCAAGATAGGGCGGGGGCGAGAGATACGCAGTATTTT
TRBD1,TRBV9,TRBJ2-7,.,CASSAKQGARIEEQYF,TGTGCCAGCAGCGCAAAACAGGGGGCGAGGATAGAGGAGCAGTACTTC
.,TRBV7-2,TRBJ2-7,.,CASSLVASSTYEQYF,TGTGCCAGCAGCTTAGTGGCTAGCAGTACCTACGAGCAGTACTTC
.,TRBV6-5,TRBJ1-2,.,CASSYSENYGYTF,TGTGCCAGCAGTTATAGTGAGAACTATGGCTACACCTTC
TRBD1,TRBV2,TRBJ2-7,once,CASRGTVYEQYF,TGTGCCAGCAGAGGGACAGTCTACGAGCAGTACTTC
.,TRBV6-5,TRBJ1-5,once,CATSGVSNQPQHF,TGTGCCACCTCAGGGGTCAGCAATCAGCCCCAGCATTTT
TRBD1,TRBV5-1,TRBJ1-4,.,CASSSGTGNEKLFF,TGCGCCAGCAGCTCCGGGACAGGGAATGAAAAACTGTTTTTT
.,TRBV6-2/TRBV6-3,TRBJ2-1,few,CASSYNSVEQFF,TGTGCCAGCAGTTACAACAGTGTGGAGCAGTTCTTC
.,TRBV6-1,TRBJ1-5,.,CASSEVDKRQPQHF,TGTGCCAGCAGTGAAGTGGACAAACGACAGCCCCAGCATTTT
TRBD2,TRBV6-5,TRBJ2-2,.,CASSYTTSGGAGELFF,TGTGCCAGCAGTTACACCACTAGCGGGGGGGCCGGGGAGCTGTTTTTT
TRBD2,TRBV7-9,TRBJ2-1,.,CASSPLRLASRGEQFF,TGTGCCAGCAGCCCCCTCCGACTAGCATCTCGTGGAGAGCAGTTCTTC
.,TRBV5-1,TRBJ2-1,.,CASKVSGGTSYNEQFF,TGCGCCAGCAAAGTCAGTGGCGGGACGTCCTACAATGAGCAGTTCTTC
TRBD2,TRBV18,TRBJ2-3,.,CASSPLAGVPTDTQYF,TGTGCCAGCTCACCACTAGCGGGGGTGCCGACAGATACGCAGTATTTT
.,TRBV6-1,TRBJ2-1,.,CASSEVGGAWDEQFF,TGTGCCAGCAGTGAAGTGGGGGGGGCCTGGGATGAGCAGTTCTTC
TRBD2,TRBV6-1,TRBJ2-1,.,CASSESGLEQFF,TGTGCCAGCAGTGAATCGGGACTAGAGCAGTTCTTC
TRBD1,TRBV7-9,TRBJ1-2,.,CASSSWTGGASNYGYTF,TGTGCCAGCAGCTCGTGGACAGGGGGCGCGAGTAACTATGGCTACACCTTC
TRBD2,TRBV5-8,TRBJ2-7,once,CASSYRGGLYEQYF,TGTGCCAGCAGCTATCGGGGGGGGCTCTACGAGCAGTACTTC
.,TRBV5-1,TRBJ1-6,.,CASSPTEVNSPLHF,TGCGCCAGCAGCCCGACAGAGGTCAATTCACCCCTCCACTTT
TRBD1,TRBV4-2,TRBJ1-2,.,CASSQMGQASGGYTF,TGTGCCAGCAGCCAAATGGGACAGGCGTCCGGTGGCTACACCTTC
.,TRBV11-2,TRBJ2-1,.,CASSLGLAEPYNEQFF,TGTGCCAGCAGCTTGGGGTTAGCGGAACCCTACAATGAGCAGTTCTTC